This T cell receptor (beta chain) comes out of a study of T-cell memory formation after mild COVID-19. In the study overall: TCR clustering was largely donor specific. Findings and limits, study-wide: There was no confirmation that second-wave clones peaking on day 37 were SARS-CoV-2 specific. Largely, contracting CD4+ clones fell within CM and EM, and contracting CD8+ clones within EMRA.

CDR3 length: 17 amino acids. The ends lost 3 bases at V and 1 base at J; junction bases unmatched: 10. Germline values: CDR1 SGHTA, CDR2 FQGNSA. 5'RACE primed from the constant segment yielded TCR alpha and TCR beta cDNA libraries bearing sample barcodes and UMIs. TCRdb re-analysed the 5' RACE reads in MiXCR, keeping a single row per CDR3 protein. In the table there are hundreds of thousands of distinct CDR3 sequences, roughly 17% of which are singletons. This clonotype was recorded many times. The antigen is unknown. The source of this sequence is an adult woman who had mild COVID-19 (a few samples of this study predate the infection). Cell type and time point are not known. V usage is TRBV7-2 and J usage is TRBJ2-3; TRBD1 aligns across 7 bases. The sequencing input was PBMCs or a T cell subset sorted from them (not recorded which). CDR3 bases: TGTGCCAGCAGCTTCCGCCCTACAGGGGCCGGCACAGATACGCAGTATTTT. Protein: CASSFRPTGAGTDTQYF.